This TCR beta chain was documented in a study of blood T cell repertoires in COVID-19. Libraries were prepared by immunoSEQ multiplex PCR; TCRdb keeps only in-frame clonotypes and omits some of them. The sample includes some 150,000 clones, less than 90% of them seen just once. Germline values: CDR1 SGHAT, CDR2 FQNNGV. V lost 3 bases to trimming and J lost 2 bases, with 11 bases between them. The CDR3 covers 15 residues. The V and J genes are TRBV11-2 and TRBJ2-1; D possibly corresponds to TRBD2 (7 bases). The material sequenced was peripheral blood. The source of this sequence is a human donor in a cohort sampled during active COVID-19. The CDR3 sequence is CASSFRGAAYNEQFF. CDR3 DNA: TGTGCCAGCAGCTTCCGGGGGGCCGCCTACAATGAGCAGTTCTTC.